This T cell receptor (beta chain) was documented in a study of CD8 T cells in Susac syndrome. Whole-study context: Active disease was present in about six of the sequenced Susac syndrome patients, and remission in fewer than 10.

Peripheral blood CD8+ and CD4+ T cells were profiled by TCR beta sequencing. The CD8+ and CD4+ T cells were negatively isolated, with the TEMRA cells enriched by FACS. V lost 4 bases and J 5 bases, leaving 18 bases between the germline ends. This CDR3 contains 16 residues. The germline V gene has CDR1 SGHAT and CDR2 FQNNGV. Details on this clonotype: The antigen is not known.

When the RNA was reverse transcribed, random hexamers were used with an input of roughly 0.5 to 1 ug. MiXCR was run by TCRdb on the immunoSEQ multiplex PCR reads, yielding one entry per CDR3 protein. Altogether about 120,000 distinct CDR3 sequences are present, about 94% being singletons, with the ten largest covering 0.25% to 0.3%. Broader study findings: In total CD8+ repertoires, over 15 Susac-specific public clones were found, and CD8+ TEMRA repertoires had about 5.

The gene calls are TRBV11-2 and TRBJ2-1, with D possibly being TRBD1 (6 bases). Sequencing was carried out using CD8+ T cells from PBMCs. The receptor's source is a human donor with Susac syndrome. CDR3 region: CASSSRTDLPHNEQFF. Written as DNA, the CDR3 is TGTGCCAGCAGCTCCAGGACAGATTTGCCCCACAATGAGCAGTTCTTC. Complete variable domain (other parts from reference TRBV11-2 and TRBJ2-1): EAGVAQSPRYKIIEKRQSVAFWCNPISGHATLYWYQQILGQGPKLLIQFQNNGVVDDSQLPKDRFSAERLKGVDSTLKIQPAKLEDSAVYLCASSSRTDLPHNEQFFGPGTRLTVL.